A single sample gave rise to the 15 T cell receptor beta chains below, sequenced in a study of T cell changes during pregnancy in multiple sclerosis. The assay was immunoSEQ multiplex PCR, and TCRdb's table has in-frame clones only and misses some. The sample consists of just under 65,000 clones, about 96% of them appearing once. This sample comprised CD8+ T cells from peripheral blood mononuclear cells, obtained after pregnancy. The receptors were gathered from a female donor with multiple sclerosis, enrolled in a pregnancy study.

This sequence joins TRBV6-1 and TRBJ2-5, with 11 bases matching TRBD2. CDR1 and CDR2 (germline): MNHNS, SASEGT. With 9 bases clipped from V and 5 bases from J, the junction kept 11 bases outside the gene matches. The CDR3 consists of 15 residues. CDR3 residues: CASTPLSGRGETQYF. CDR3 nucleotides: TGTGCCAGTACCCCCCTTAGCGGGAGGGGGGAGACCCAGTACTTC.

As for this clone: Other DNA sequences within the sample encode an identical CDR3. The chain links TRBV27 to TRBJ2-7; D unclear. Germline V gives CDR1 MNHEY, CDR2 SMNVEV (reference sequence). This CDR3 has 11 residues. The V end was cut by 5 bases, the J end by 4 bases, with 6 bases between. CDR3 sequence reads: CASSSSYEQYF. CDR3 sequence (DNA): TGTGCCAGCAGTAGCTCTTACGAGCAGTACTTC.

The CDR3 nucleotides are TGCGCCAGCAGCCAGGGACTAGGGCCATACGAGCAGTACTTC. Its translation is CASSQGLGPYEQYF. The gene calls are TRBV4-3 and TRBJ2-7; 8 nucleotides align to TRBD2. The CDR3 consists of 14 residues. Trimming removed 3 bases from V and 4 bases from J; junction bases left unmatched: 5. Germline CDR1 LGHNA, CDR2 YSLEER.

The chain links TRBV7-9 to TRBJ1-4, with D possibly being TRBD1 (6 bases). V was pared by 5 bases and J by 0 bases, with 16 bases between. This CDR3 is 17 amino acids long. The V gene's germline CDR1 is SEHNR and CDR2 FQNEAQ (reference sequence). CDR3 sequence: CASSQTGNLATNEKLFF. The CDR3 DNA sequence: TGTGCCAGCAGCCAAACAGGGAACCTCGCAACTAATGAAAAACTGTTTTTT.

This clone occurred once. V and J are TRBV7-9 and TRBJ2-2; 10 bases match TRBD1. Germline V gene lookup returns CDR1 SEHNR and CDR2 FQNEAQ (reference sequence). Losses at the gene ends were 4 bases for V and 5 bases for J; bases not matched to a gene: 7. This CDR3 comprises 16 residues. The CDR3 DNA reads TGTGCCAGCAGCTACGGGACAGGGGTACGGACCGGGGAGCTGTTTTTT. The encoded protein is CASSYGTGVRTGELFF.

This chain connects TRBV28 to TRBJ2-7; D ambiguous. V lost 2 bases and J 4 bases, leaving 6 bases between the germline ends. Germline V gene sequence: CDR1 MDHEN, CDR2 SYDVKM. The CDR3 contains 12 residues. The CDR3 sequence is CASSLRGYEQYF. In nucleotides, the CDR3 is TGTGCCAGCAGTTTACGCGGTTACGAGCAGTACTTC.

The chain uses TRBV27 and TRBJ2-7; 12 bases are a match to TRBD2. Trimming cost V 6 bases and J 2 bases; bases outside gene matches: 2. Germline V gene lookup returns CDR1 MNHEY and CDR2 SMNVEV (reference sequence). This CDR3 has 14 amino acids. CDR3 coding DNA: TGTGCCAGCAGCTGGACTAGCGGGACCTACGAGCAGTACTTC. Encoded protein: CASSWTSGTYEQYF.

The gene calls are TRBV15 and TRBJ2-1; 7 nucleotides agree with TRBD2. Per germline, CDR1 LNHNV and CDR2 YYDKDF (reference sequence). V shed 0 bases, J shed 4 bases, and the junction held 6 bases outside the gene matches. This CDR3 is 16 amino acids long. CDR3 amino acids: CATSRDRRERYNEQFF. CDR3 coding DNA: TGTGCCACCAGCAGAGATAGGCGGGAGAGATACAATGAGCAGTTCTTC. Using reference TRBV15 and TRBJ2-1 for the parts outside the CDR3, the full variable domain is DAMVIQNPRYQVTQFGKPVTLSCSQTLNHNVMYWYQQKSSQAPKLLFHYYDKDFNNEADTPDNFQSRRPNTSFCFLDIRSPGLGDTAMYLCATSRDRRERYNEQFFGPGTRLTVL.

J is TRBJ2-7 and V is TRBV10-3, with TRBD1 matching 7 bases. This CDR3 has 14 residues. Germline CDR1 reads ENHRY; CDR2 reads SYGVKD. J lost 2 bases, V lost 0 bases, and 1 base had no gene match. DNA of the CDR3: TGTGCCATCAGTGAGTCGCAGGGGGCCTACGAGCAGTACTTC. Translated, it gives CAISESQGAYEQYF.

V is TRBV29-1 and J is TRBJ2-1; D is possibly TRBD1 (5 bases). The germline V gene encodes CDR1 SQVTM and CDR2 ANQGSEA. CDR3 length equals 12 residues. The V end lost 6 bases, the J end lost 4 bases, and 10 bases lay between the germline ends. DNA for the CDR3: TGCAGCGTGGGGCAGTCTTACAATGAGCAGTTCTTC. This codes for CSVGQSYNEQFF.

CDR3 sequence: CASRRGGGYNEQFF. CDR3 coding DNA: TGTGCCAGCAGGCGGGGGGGCGGATACAATGAGCAGTTCTTC. The chain joins TRBV6-4 to TRBJ2-1; 9 bases are shared with TRBD2. The V gene end was trimmed by 6 bases and the J gene end by 4 bases; junction bases not matched to a gene: 4. Germline V gene data show CDR1 as MRHNA and CDR2 as SNTAGT. The CDR3 runs 14 residues.

This rearrangement joins TRBV27 to TRBJ1-2; D perhaps matches TRBD1 (6 bases). The CDR3 contains 14 residues. The germline V gene has CDR1 MNHEY and CDR2 SMNVEV (reference sequence). With 6 bases removed from V and 5 bases from J, the gap between germline ends came to 16 bases. The chain's CDR3 is CASSLGTTTYGYTF. The CDR3 DNA reads as TGTGCCAGCAGCCTTGGGACAACCACTTATGGCTACACCTTC.

This rearrangement joins TRBV4-1 to TRBJ2-5; 7 nucleotides line up with TRBD1. The CDR3 spans 16 residues. Germline CDR1 is MGHRA and CDR2 is YSYEKL. The V segment lost 3 bases and the J segment 7 bases; nucleotides outside the gene matches: 14. The CDR3 DNA reads as TGCGCCAGCAGCCACAAAGAGGGGGACAGTCGGGGGACCCAGTACTTC. It yields the protein CASSHKEGDSRGTQYF.

This chain uses TRBV25-1 with TRBJ2-7; TRBD1 matches at 7 bases. The CDR3 runs to 14 residues. Germline V gene data show CDR1 as MGHDK and CDR2 as SYGVNS. Losses at the gene ends were 8 bases for V and 2 bases for J; bases not matched to a gene: 9. CDR3 loop: CASQPGQLAYEQYF. The CDR3 DNA sequence: TGTGCCAGCCAACCGGGACAGTTGGCCTACGAGCAGTACTTC.

This rearrangement joins TRBV19 to TRBJ2-1, with D tentatively TRBD2 (6 bases). This CDR3 contains 14 residues. Trimming left V 5 bases short and J 2 bases short, with 10 bases between. Germline V gives CDR1 LNHDA, CDR2 SQIVND (reference sequence). CDR3 amino acids: CASSWAGPYNEQFF. CDR3 coding DNA: TGTGCCAGTAGTTGGGCGGGACCCTACAATGAGCAGTTCTTC.